The present entry profiles one T cell receptor beta chain with its context. Its antigen is still unknown. No quality values exist for individual bases; no much larger clone is one base distant. The data derive from a study of Ad26.COV2.S vaccination and SARS-CoV-2 variants (dated by TCRdb to about 2021). For the study in its entirety: Donors in the vaccine arm were drawn from COV1001, a multicentre, randomized, double-blind, placebo-controlled phase I-IIa trial testing Ad26.COV2.S in healthy adults. A total of 32 samples were included in the TCR-sequenced set, comprising 19 Ad26.COV2.S vaccine recipients, 5 placebo recipients and 8 SARS-CoV-2 convalescent individuals. TCRbeta repertoire sequencing was used to assess the specificity and breadth of SARS-CoV-2-reactive T cell receptors after Ad26.COV2.S vaccination. Ad26.COV2.S was administered intramuscularly at 5 x 10^10 or 1 x 10^11 viral particles, either as a single shot or as two shots given 56 days apart. Investigators remained blinded to trial group allocation during experiments and outcome assessment. Trial participants were randomized into five groups of five, in which low-dose or high-dose Ad26.COV2.S was given once or twice, or placebo was given on both occasions.

Results the study describes overall, beyond this receptor: Vaccine and placebo recipients had comparable non-spike TCR breadth, which fits with the vaccine containing only spike. After vaccination, substantial breadth of spike-specific CD8+ and CD4+ T cell responses was reported. Comparing responses between vaccine doses or regimens was not something the study was powered to do. Higher spike-specific TCR breadth was observed in Ad26.COV2.S recipients than in placebo recipients (P = 0.0014). It was noted by the authors that total T cell responses may have been underestimated by the TCR breadth and depth analyses.

The immunoSEQ Assay was the method used to sequence TCRbeta CDR3 regions. After extraction, genomic DNA underwent amplification by bias-controlled multiplex PCR, followed by high-throughput sequencing. Under the source paper's analysis protocol: To quantify the absolute abundance of every unique TCRbeta CDR3 region, sequences were collapsed and filtered. T cell fraction was estimated by normalization of TCRbeta template counts to usable DNA, with usable DNA being measured through amplification of reference genes present in all nucleated cells. Repertoire TCRs were annotated as SARS-CoV-2-specific by exact matching of V gene, CDR3 amino acid sequence and J gene to a known reactive TCR set. The reference SARS-CoV-2 TCR set was obtained from MIRA and was filtered for enrichment in COVID-19-positive ImmuneCODE repertoires, whereby public or cross-reactive TCRs were removed. Drawing on the MIRA antigens, annotated TCRs were analysed further at the level of specific ORF or position within ORF. Depth was the summed frequency of annotated unique rearrangements, while breadth was defined as annotated unique rearrangements over total unique productive rearrangements. Two-sided Wilcoxon rank-sum tests were used to compare TCR breadth between groups. Imported from immuneACCESS, the table was reduced by TCRdb to in-frame sequences with V and J called. These copies leave out some clones; in studies compared against another copy, an unresolved V gene accounts for under half, and the cause of the remainder is not known. For V, J and clone size, that table is used; D and trimming come from the DNA. Here the sample has hundreds of thousands of clones; 92% occur a single time. The leading ten clones occupy roughly 1.7% of the sample.

The CDR3, from cysteine to phenylalanine, totals 14 residues. The DNA shown is the 42-base CDR3, in frame from base 1. CDR1 is given as SGHTA and CDR2 as FQGNSA, both from the germline V gene. For this chain, trimming is 6 bases at the V end and 4 bases at the J end, and the number of junction bases without a gene match is 6. Taken with the paper, the label for treatment or condition translates to: roughly 18 received Ad26.COV2.S at low or high dose, single or two shots; 5 received placebo; per-sample allocation not given. For vaccine and placebo recipients, the sequenced repertoires came from samples collected on day 63 after the first injection. Cohort 1b enrolled 25 or so adults aged 18-55 years at a single site in Boston, USA, between 29 July and 7 August 2020. Ad26.COV2.S was a replication-incompetent adenovirus type 26 vector expressing a prefusion-stabilized SARS-CoV-2 spike protein from the original Wuhan strain.

Here the chain combines TRBV7-2 and TRBJ1-2, with TRBD1 matching 9 junction bases. This TCR was sampled from a person aged 18 to 65 who received the Ad26.COV2.S COVID-19 vaccine or a placebo. Material: peripheral blood, obtained in a trial of Ad26.COV2.S vaccine versus placebo. The nucleotide sequence is given as TGTGCCAGCAGTGCGGGACAGGGAAGCTATGGCTACACCTTC. It translates to CASSAGQGSYGYTF.